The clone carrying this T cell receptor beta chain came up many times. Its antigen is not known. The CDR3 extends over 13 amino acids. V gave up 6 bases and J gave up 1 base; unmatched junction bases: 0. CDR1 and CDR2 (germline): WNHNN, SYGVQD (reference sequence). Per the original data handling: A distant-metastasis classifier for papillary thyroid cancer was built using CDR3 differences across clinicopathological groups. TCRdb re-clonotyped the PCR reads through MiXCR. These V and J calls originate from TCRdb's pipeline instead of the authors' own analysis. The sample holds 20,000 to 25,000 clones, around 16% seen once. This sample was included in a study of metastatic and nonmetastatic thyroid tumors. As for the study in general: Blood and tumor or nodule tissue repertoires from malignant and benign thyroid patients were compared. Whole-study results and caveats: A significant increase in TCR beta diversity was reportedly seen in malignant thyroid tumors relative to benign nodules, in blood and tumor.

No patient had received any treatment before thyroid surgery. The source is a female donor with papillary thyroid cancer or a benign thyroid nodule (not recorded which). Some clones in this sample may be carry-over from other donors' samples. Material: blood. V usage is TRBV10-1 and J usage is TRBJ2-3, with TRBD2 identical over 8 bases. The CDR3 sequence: CASSGGGTDTQYF. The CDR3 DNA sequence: TGCGCCAGCAGCGGGGGGGGCACAGATACGCAGTATTTT.